Listed below are T cell receptor beta chains from one sample, sequenced in a study of blood T cell repertoires in COVID-19. Some clones are missing from TCRdb's copy, which holds only in-frame ones; the method was immunoSEQ multiplex PCR. In the table there are a few hundred thousand clones, approximately 86% of which are singletons. Sequenced: PBMCs or T cells enriched from blood (not recorded which). The receptors stem from a woman in her 50s with acute COVID-19. The CDR3 runs from the conserved cysteine through the conserved F or W. Fields, in order: clone size, CDR3 length, J gene, V gene, D gene, CDR3 protein, CDR3 DNA. The D gene is left open where the match is weak. Clone size, where shown, is once, few, many, or a class for clones that have expanded.

. 13 TRBJ1-4 TRBV28 . CASSFELGEKLFF TGTGCCAGCAGTTTCGAGCTCGGGGAAAAACTGTTTTTT
. 15 TRBJ1-1 TRBV19 . CASSFPGRGNTEAFF TGTGCCAGTAGTTTCCCGGGCCGGGGGAACACTGAAGCTTTCTTT
. 15 TRBJ2-2 TRBV12-5 TRBD1 CASGSLDRVAGELFF TGTGCTAGTGGCTCCCTTGACAGGGTGGCCGGGGAGCTGTTTTTT
. 14 TRBJ2-3 TRBV25-1 TRBD1 CAKPGQGSTDTQYF TGTGCGAAACCGGGACAGGGGAGCACAGATACGCAGTATTTT
. 14 TRBJ2-2 TRBV5-5 TRBD2 CASSTSGNTGELFF TGTGCCAGCAGTACTAGCGGGAACACCGGGGAGCTGTTTTTT
. 19 TRBJ1-4 TRBV7-8 TRBD1 CASSSPPGQGQSTNEKLFF TGTGCCAGCAGCTCTCCCCCGGGACAGGGACAGTCAACTAATGAAAAACTGTTTTTT
. 15 TRBJ1-1 TRBV28 . CASFSRFGARAEAFF TGTGCCAGTTTTTCTCGCTTTGGGGCCCGGGCTGAAGCTTTCTTT
once 12 TRBJ1-1 TRBV19 TRBD1 CATRDRNTEAFF TGTGCCACACGGGACAGGAACACTGAAGCTTTCTTT
. 13 TRBJ1-5 TRBV6-2/TRBV6-3 . CASSYVRGQPQHF TGTGCCAGCAGTTACGTCCGGGGGCAGCCCCAGCATTTT
once 15 TRBJ2-2 TRBV3-1/TRBV3-2 . CASRTTQGYTGELFF TGTGCCAGCAGAACGACCCAGGGATACACCGGGGAGCTGTTTTTT
. 16 TRBJ2-6 TRBV21-1 . CASSNTAVSGANVLTF TGTGCCAGCAGCAATACGGCGGTCTCTGGGGCCAACGTCCTGACTTTC
. 14 TRBJ2-5 TRBV7-3 TRBD1 CASSLGDRKETQYF TGTGCCAGCAGCTTGGGGGACAGAAAAGAGACCCAGTACTTC
. 14 TRBJ2-2 TRBV19 TRBD1 CASSWTGDTGELFF TGTGCCAGTAGTTGGACAGGGGACACCGGGGAGCTGTTTTTT
. 15 TRBJ2-4 TRBV28 . CASSLTYMAKNIQYF TGTGCCAGCAGTTTGACTTATATGGCCAAAAACATTCAGTACTTC
. 15 TRBJ2-7 TRBV19 TRBD1 CASSTTRQGNREQYF TGTGCCAGTAGTACGACTCGACAGGGTAATCGCGAGCAGTACTTC
. 16 TRBJ1-5 TRBV2 . CASSEPLQGTNQPQHF TGTGCCAGCAGTGAACCCCTGCAGGGGACCAATCAGCCCCAGCATTTT
. 13 TRBJ2-2 TRBV27 . CASGQSNTGELFF TGTGCCAGCGGCCAATCGAACACCGGGGAGCTGTTTTTT
. 15 TRBJ2-3 TRBV6-2/TRBV6-3 . CASSYYGTMGDTQYF TGTGCCAGCAGTTACTACGGGACAATGGGAGATACGCAGTATTTT
. 13 TRBJ2-5 TRBV7-2 . CASSLDSQETQYF TGTGCCAGCAGCTTGGACAGCCAAGAGACCCAGTACTTC
. 15 TRBJ1-5 TRBV28 . CASSLWGGAGQPQHF TGTGCCAGCAGTTTATGGGGGGGGGCAGGTCAGCCCCAGCATTTT
. 16 TRBJ2-5 TRBV2 TRBD2 CASDLGLAGDVETQYF TGTGCCAGTGATCTGGGGCTAGCGGGAGACGTAGAGACCCAGTACTTC
. 15 TRBJ2-2 TRBV11-3 . CASRGGPLNTGELFF TGTGCCAGCCGCGGCGGGCCCCTGAACACCGGGGAGCTGTTTTTT
. 14 TRBJ2-7 TRBV7-9 TRBD2 CASSPPSGSYEQYF TGTGCCAGCAGTCCACCTAGCGGGAGCTACGAGCAGTACTTC
. 17 TRBJ2-5 TRBV11-2 TRBD2 CASSLGLAGNIQETQYF TGTGCCAGCAGCCTAGGACTAGCGGGAAATATCCAAGAGACCCAGTACTTC
. 12 TRBJ1-3 TRBV9 . CASEGRGNTIYF TGTGCCAGTGAAGGGAGGGGAAACACCATATATTTT
. 15 TRBJ1-2 TRBV4-3 . CASSQDGARERGYTF TGCGCCAGCAGCCAAGATGGGGCAAGAGAGAGGGGCTACACCTTC
. 14 TRBJ2-1 TRBV27 . CASSGDFPYNEQFF TGTGCCAGCAGTGGGGACTTTCCCTACAATGAGCAGTTCTTC
once 16 TRBJ2-1 TRBV14 TRBD2 CASSQDKGRAGGEQFF TGTGCCAGCAGCCAAGATAAGGGTCGAGCGGGAGGCGAGCAGTTCTTC
. 16 TRBJ2-7 TRBV18 TRBD2 CASSPLEAGGAYEQYF TGTGCCAGCTCACCACTGGAAGCGGGAGGTGCCTACGAGCAGTACTTC
. 14 TRBJ2-1 TRBV19 . CASSMGQGYNEQFF TGTGCCAGTAGTATGGGGCAGGGGTACAATGAGCAGTTCTTC
. 12 TRBJ2-1 TRBV30 . CAWSVGQRQQFF TGTGCCTGGAGTGTCGGTCAGAGGCAGCAGTTCTTC
. 15 TRBJ2-7 TRBV5-5 TRBD1 CASSTRGPLLYEQYF TGTGCCAGCAGCACCAGGGGGCCACTACTCTACGAGCAGTACTTC
. 13 TRBJ2-2 TRBV6-5 . CASSYSISWELFF TGTGCCAGCAGTTACTCGATAAGCTGGGAGCTGTTTTTT
. 16 TRBJ2-7 TRBV19 . CARGNPSPDYHDEQYF TGTGCCAGAGGGAACCCATCTCCGGACTACCACGACGAGCAGTACTTC
. 17 TRBJ2-6 TRBV18 . CASSPRPGESGANVLTF TGTGCCAGCTCACCACGTCCAGGGGAGTCCGGGGCCAACGTCCTGACTTTC
. 14 TRBJ1-1 TRBV12-5 TRBD1 CASGTGRGDTEAFF TGTGCTAGTGGGACAGGGCGGGGGGACACTGAAGCTTTCTTT
. 16 TRBJ2-5 TRBV19 TRBD2 CASSMGGRAYQETQYF TGTGCCAGTAGTATGGGCGGGAGGGCCTACCAAGAGACCCAGTACTTC
. 15 TRBJ2-7 TRBV28 TRBD2 CASIRLAGGFYEQYF TGTGCCAGCATCAGGCTAGCGGGAGGATTCTACGAGCAGTACTTC
. 13 TRBJ2-1 TRBV11-2 . CASSLVLDNEQFF TGTGCCAGCAGCTTAGTCCTCGACAATGAGCAGTTCTTC
. 18 TRBJ2-2 TRBV18 . CASSPATAGLSNTGELFF TGTGCCAGCTCACCAGCAACCGCGGGACTCTCGAACACCGGGGAGCTGTTTTTT
once 16 TRBJ1-5 TRBV4-1 . CASSQVGQGDNQPQHF TGCGCCAGCAGCCAAGTGGGGCAGGGCGATAATCAGCCCCAGCATTTT
. 14 TRBJ2-7 TRBV27 TRBD1 CASSFRDSSYEQYF TGTGCCAGCAGTTTCCGGGACAGCTCCTACGAGCAGTACTTC
. 17 TRBJ2-1 TRBV9 TRBD2 CASSVGGGTSGIGEQFF TGTGCCAGCAGCGTTGGGGGAGGGACTAGCGGGATAGGTGAGCAGTTCTTC
. 14 TRBJ2-4 TRBV24-1 . CATSDLRLADIQYF TGTGCCACCAGTGATTTGAGGCTAGCTGACATTCAGTACTTC
. 14 TRBJ2-5 TRBV9 . CASSTLAAQETQYF TGTGCCAGCAGCACCTTAGCGGCCCAAGAGACCCAGTACTTC
once 14 TRBJ2-7 TRBV27 TRBD1 CASSLNHPGGEQYF TGTGCCAGCAGTTTAAACCACCCAGGGGGCGAGCAGTACTTC
. 12 TRBJ1-4 TRBV28 . CASSRGGLRLFF TGTGCCAGCAGCCGCGGCGGTCTAAGACTGTTTTTT
. 15 TRBJ1-3 TRBV5-4 TRBD1 CASSIVGTAGNTIYF TGTGCCAGCAGTATCGTCGGGACAGCTGGAAACACCATATATTTT